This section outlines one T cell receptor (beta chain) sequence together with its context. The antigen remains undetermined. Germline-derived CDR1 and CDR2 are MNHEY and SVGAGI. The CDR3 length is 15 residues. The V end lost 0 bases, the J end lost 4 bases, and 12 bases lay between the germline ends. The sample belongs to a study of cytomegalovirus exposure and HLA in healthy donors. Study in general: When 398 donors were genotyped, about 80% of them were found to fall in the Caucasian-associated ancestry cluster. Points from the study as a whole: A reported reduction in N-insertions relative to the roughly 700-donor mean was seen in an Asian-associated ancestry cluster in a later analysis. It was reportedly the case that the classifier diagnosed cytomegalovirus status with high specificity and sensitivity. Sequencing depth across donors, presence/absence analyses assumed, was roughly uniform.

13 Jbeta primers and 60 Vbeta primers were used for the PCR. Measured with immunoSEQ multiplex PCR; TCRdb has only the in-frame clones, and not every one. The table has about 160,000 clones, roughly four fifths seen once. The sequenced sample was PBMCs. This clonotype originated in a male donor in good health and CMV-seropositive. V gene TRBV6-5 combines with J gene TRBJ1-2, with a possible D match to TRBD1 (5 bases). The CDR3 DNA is TGTGCCAGCAGTTACTCGGCCCTTGGGGCCTATGGCTACACCTTC. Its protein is CASSYSALGAYGYTF.